This TCR beta chain appears in the sequencing data of a study of cytomegalovirus exposure and HLA in healthy donors. Across the study: Among the 300 to 450 genotyped donors, around 81% were placed in the Caucasian-associated ancestry cluster. Study-wide results and caveats: The authors later linked a missense DCLRE1C variant to TCR beta V- and J-gene trimming. Reported results showed that the classifier diagnosed cytomegalovirus status with high specificity and sensitivity. The dataset shows that most TCR sequences were rare, while some public TCRs occurred in many donors.

Per the germline V gene, CDR1 is SGHRS and CDR2 is YFSETQ. V was clipped by 2 bases and J by 1 base; unmatched bases: 3. The CDR3 loop spans 15 amino acids. Both 60 Vbeta primers and 13 Jbeta primers went into the PCR. Assay used: immunoSEQ multiplex PCR; TCRdb lists only in-frame clones, some missing. This sample carries 250,000 to 350,000 clones, roughly 90% of them seen once, and the ten largest clones take approximately 4.3%. This clone was seen a single time. Its target is unknown. Specimen: PBMCs. This TCR was sampled from a man aged 35 to 55 in good health and CMV-seropositive. J is TRBJ2-7 and V is TRBV5-1; 10 positions match TRBD2. As DNA, the CDR3 is TGCGCCAGCAGCTTCACTAGCGGGAATTCCTACGAGCAGTACTTC. As protein: CASSFTSGNSYEQYF.